One and the same sample provided the 3 T cell receptor beta chains below, sequenced in a study of cytomegalovirus exposure and HLA in healthy donors. PCR primers comprised 60 Vbeta and 13 Jbeta primers. Assay used: immunoSEQ multiplex PCR; TCRdb lists only in-frame clones, some missing. The sample holds about 92,000 clones, over 70% seen once. The material sequenced was PBMCs. Receptors originate from a girl aged 2 to 9 in good health and CMV-seropositive.

V usage is TRBV27 and J usage is TRBJ1-1, with D perhaps TRBD1 (5 bases). V gave up 3 bases and J gave up 2 bases, with 10 bases separating them. The germline V gene has CDR1 MNHEY and CDR2 SMNVEV (reference sequence). The CDR3 runs to 14 residues. The CDR3 DNA follows: TGTGCCAGCAGTTTCCAGGGAATAAACACTGAAGCTTTCTTT. The encoded protein is CASSFQGINTEAFF.

The chain has TRBV10-3 and TRBJ2-4, with D possibly TRBD2 on 5 matching bases. The CDR3 loop spans 14 amino acids. V was clipped by 4 bases and J by 0 bases, with 7 bases between them. Germline values: CDR1 ENHRY, CDR2 SYGVKD. The CDR3 here is CAISAGLAKNIQYF. CDR3 nucleotides: TGTGCCATCAGTGCGGGGTTAGCCAAAAACATTCAGTACTTC.

The chain combines TRBV29-1 with TRBJ2-7; a possible D gene is TRBD1 (6 bases). The V and J ends lost 6 bases and 6 bases respectively, with 15 bases between them. Germline assignment: CDR1 SQVTM and CDR2 ANQGSEA. CDR3 length equals 12 residues. The CDR3 sequence is CSVIDRFSEQYF. The CDR3 nucleotides read TGCAGCGTGATTGACAGGTTCTCCGAGCAGTACTTC.